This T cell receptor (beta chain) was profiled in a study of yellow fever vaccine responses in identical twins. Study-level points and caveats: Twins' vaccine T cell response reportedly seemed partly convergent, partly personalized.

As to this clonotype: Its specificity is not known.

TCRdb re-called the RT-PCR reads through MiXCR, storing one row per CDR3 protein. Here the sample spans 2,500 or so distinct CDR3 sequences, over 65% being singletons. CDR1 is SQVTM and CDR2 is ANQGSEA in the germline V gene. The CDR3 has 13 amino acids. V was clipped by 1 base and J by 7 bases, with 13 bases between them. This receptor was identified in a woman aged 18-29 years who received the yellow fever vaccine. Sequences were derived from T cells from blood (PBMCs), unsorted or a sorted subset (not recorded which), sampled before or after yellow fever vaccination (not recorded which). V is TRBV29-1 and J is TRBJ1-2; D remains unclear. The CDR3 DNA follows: TGCAGCGTTGAAGGCCGGGCACGTCTTGGCTACACCTTC. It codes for CSVEGRARLGYTF.